This T cell receptor beta chain was retrieved from a study of shared clonotypes between healthy human individuals. Clones were read by immunoSEQ multiplex PCR, and TCRdb kept only the in-frame ones, dropping some. This table holds over a million clones, approximately 96% found once. Naive CD4+ cells were CD45RA-selected; the remaining cells were memory. Study findings and constraints: Clonotype sharing across donors was expected to vary with sequencing depth.

V lost 1 base, J lost 4 bases, and 10 bases lay in between. This CDR3 is 14 amino acids long. Germline V lookup: CDR1 SGHRS, CDR2 YFSETQ. The sample holds one count of this clone. As yet, its antigen is unknown. The chain employs TRBV5-1 and TRBJ2-3, with D perhaps matching TRBD1 (6 bases). The receptor was isolated from a man aged 25-45 years in good health. Input material: naive CD4+ T cells sorted from blood. Documented subset: CD45RA+ positively selected. The DNA of the CDR3 is TGCGCCAGCAGCTTGAAGGACAGTCCAGATACGCAGTATTTT. Translation: CASSLKDSPDTQYF.